Listed below are T cell receptor beta chains from one sample, sequenced in a study of T cell responses to AZD1222 COVID-19 vaccine. Sequencing was performed with immunoSEQ multiplex PCR; in TCRdb, only in-frame clones are kept and a portion is missing. The sample has about 180,000 clones, roughly 93% seen once. The source was peripheral blood, collected 28 days after the second dose of the MenACWY control vaccine. All receptors derive from an adult who received the MenACWY meningococcal vaccine as a control. Both conserved end residues are trimmed from each CDR3.

v_call cdr3_aa
TRBV6-2/TRBV6-3 ASSSGEVGVSPLH
TRBV11-2 ASSSVPNRHRNT
TRBV7-9 ASSLKDYTEAF
TRBV29-1 SVGRNRDYEQY
TRBV28 ATSRVGQETQY
TRBV30 AWSRGAGDNYGYT
TRBV7-9 ASSLIRGVSGEAF
TRBV12-3/TRBV12-4 ASNRPPQPQH
TRBV2 ATGGYSGNQPQH
TRBV5-5 ASSLLVLPNTEAF
TRBV7-2 ATTTNGHTFNSPLH
TRBV18 ASSLRVNEKLF
TRBV10-1 ASSRARRYNEQF
TRBV18 ASSPSAGGSSGNTIY
TRBV3-1/TRBV3-2 ASSQVTGEAF
TRBV4-1 ASSQEVAAPIYGYT
TRBV14 ASSQDLEGELF
TRBV7-3 ASSSDVRIYGYT
TRBV25-1 ASRDTGRDSPLH
TRBV28 ASSLRTGNYNEQF
TRBV6-8 ASREPRGYTNYGYT
TRBV27 ASRLQGATNEKLF
TRBV3-1/TRBV3-2 ASYRAGGETQY
TRBV5-1 ASSSMATTSGGAGEQF
TRBV9 ASSVAGGGLTDTQY